This is a list of T cell receptor beta chains from one sample in a study of blood T cell repertoires in COVID-19. Some clones are missing from TCRdb's copy, which holds only in-frame ones; the method was immunoSEQ multiplex PCR. The profile shows about 58,000 clones, about 79% of them singletons. The sample comprised peripheral blood. Receptor source: a human donor in a cohort sampled during active COVID-19. CDR3s include the opening cysteine and the closing phenylalanine or tryptophan. Each record gives: CDR3 DNA, CDR3 protein, J gene, clone size, D gene, V gene. A D gene is named only where the DNA matches it firmly. Part of the rows lack a size; the others show once, few, many or a class for expanded clones.

TGTGCCAGCAGTTTTGATGTTACTTCCTTGAACACTGAAGCTTTCTTT,CASSFDVTSLNTEAFF,TRBJ1-1,.,.,TRBV27
TGTGCCAGTAGTATTTCGGGGATGTACGAGCAGTACTTC,CASSISGMYEQYF,TRBJ2-7,once,.,TRBV19
TGTGCCAGCTCACCACTCACCCGCCAGTGGGGCTACACCTTC,CASSPLTRQWGYTF,TRBJ1-2,.,.,TRBV18
TGTGCCTGGAGTGTGTCGGGGGAATCACCCCTCCACTTT,CAWSVSGESPLHF,TRBJ1-6,.,.,TRBV30
TGTGCCAGCAGTCCGGACAGGGGGAGCACTGAAGCTTTCTTT,CASSPDRGSTEAFF,TRBJ1-1,.,TRBD1,TRBV2
TGCGCCAGCAGTGAGGGCCCCAGAAATGAGCAGTTCTTC,CASSEGPRNEQFF,TRBJ2-1,.,.,TRBV10-1
TGTGCCAGCAGTGAGCCGGGACTAGCGGAATTACCCCCATACGAGCAGTACTTC,CASSEPGLAELPPYEQYF,TRBJ2-7,.,TRBD2,TRBV28
TGTGCCAGCAGCTCCGAACAGGGGTTTGGCTATGGCTACACCTTC,CASSSEQGFGYGYTF,TRBJ1-2,.,TRBD1,TRBV7-2
TGTGCCAGCAGCCTACAGGGTCGGGGAGAAGCTTTCTTT,CASSLQGRGEAFF,TRBJ1-1,few,.,TRBV27
TGTGCCAGCAGCGAGGGGGCGTTAGAGCAGTACTTC,CASSEGALEQYF,TRBJ2-7,.,TRBD1,TRBV25-1
TGTGCCAGCAGCTTTTCGCCCGGGCCAGGAGGATCACCCCTCCACTTT,CASSFSPGPGGSPLHF,TRBJ1-6,.,.,TRBV7-9
TGTGCCAGCAGCCCGACTTCTACCATAAGGAACACCGGGGAGCTGTTTTTT,CASSPTSTIRNTGELFF,TRBJ2-2,few,.,TRBV14
TGTGCCAGCAGCTTAGAAGTGGCGGGATACGCAGATACGCAGTATTTT,CASSLEVAGYADTQYF,TRBJ2-3,.,.,TRBV11-2
TGCGCCAGCAGCCCTACGGACAGCATGCAAGAGACCCAGTACTTC,CASSPTDSMQETQYF,TRBJ2-5,.,.,TRBV4-1
TGTGCCAGCAGCCCGGGGACAGGGGGCTATCAGCCCCAGCATTTT,CASSPGTGGYQPQHF,TRBJ1-5,.,TRBD1,TRBV7-6
TGCGCCAGCAGCCAAGAGGGGCCAGGTTCCTCCTACGAGCAGTACTTC,CASSQEGPGSSYEQYF,TRBJ2-7,few,.,TRBV4-1
TGTGCCAGCTCCCCTCTAGCGGGAGGATTTCAGTACTTC,CASSPLAGGFQYF,TRBJ2-7,.,TRBD2,TRBV12-3/TRBV12-4
TGTGCCAGCAGCTTCGGACTGCGCGAAGGAAAGAAAAAACTGTTTTTT,CASSFGLREGKKKLFF,TRBJ1-4,.,.,TRBV7-9
TGTGCCAGTAAAGGGAGTTCCAGCTCCTACGAGCAGTACTTC,CASKGSSSSYEQYF,TRBJ2-7,.,.,TRBV19
TGTGCCAGCAGTTACTCCGGGACATTATCCTACGAGCAGTACTTC,CASSYSGTLSYEQYF,TRBJ2-7,.,.,TRBV6-2/TRBV6-3
TGTGCCAGCAGCTTCGGGGGGACTCAGCCCCAGCATTTT,CASSFGGTQPQHF,TRBJ1-5,few,.,TRBV11-2
TGTGCCAGCACAGGGGCCGTTGGGAGCAATCAGCCCCAGCATTTT,CASTGAVGSNQPQHF,TRBJ1-5,.,.,TRBV6-5
TGTGCCAGTAGTAGGACCCAGGGGCCGAGCTCCTATAATTCACCCCTCCACTTT,CASSRTQGPSSYNSPLHF,TRBJ1-6,once,.,TRBV19
TGTGCCTCCCGCCCAGGCCGACAATTGCGCCGGGAGGGGACTGAAGCTTTCTTT,CASRPGRQLRREGTEAFF,TRBJ1-1,.,.,TRBV30
TGTGCCAGCAGCTTTCAGAAGGGGGCGGTTGGAAACACCATATATTTT,CASSFQKGAVGNTIYF,TRBJ1-3,.,TRBD1,TRBV7-2
TGTGCCAGTAGTAGGGGGCTGGCAACTAATGAAAAACTGTTTTTT,CASSRGLATNEKLFF,TRBJ1-4,.,.,TRBV19
TGTGCCTGGGACCTATTCGGGGAGCTGTTTTTT,CAWDLFGELFF,TRBJ2-2,.,.,TRBV30
TGTGCCAGCAGCCCTAACAGGGCTAGGGTATCATATGGCTACACCTTC,CASSPNRARVSYGYTF,TRBJ1-2,.,.,TRBV27
TGTGCCTGGAGTGTACTTTTGGGGGCTGGCACTGAAGCTTTCTTT,CAWSVLLGAGTEAFF,TRBJ1-1,.,.,TRBV30
TGTGCCAGCAGCTCAGGGGTGCAGGCTGGGGCCAACGTCCTGACTTTC,CASSSGVQAGANVLTF,TRBJ2-6,.,.,TRBV7-8
TGCGCCAGCAGCCAAGATTCGGCGGGAGTTAACACCTACGAGCAGTACTTC,CASSQDSAGVNTYEQYF,TRBJ2-7,.,TRBD2,TRBV4-3
TGTGCCAGCAGCTTGGGTGCAGGGGCAGGCAATCAGCCCCAGCATTTT,CASSLGAGAGNQPQHF,TRBJ1-5,.,.,TRBV5-6
TGTGCCAGCAGCCAATATAGCAGGGCCAGCACTGAAGCTTTCTTT,CASSQYSRASTEAFF,TRBJ1-1,.,.,TRBV3-1/TRBV3-2
TGTGCCTGGAGTAAGCTAGCGGGAGGGGAGACCCAGTACTTC,CAWSKLAGGETQYF,TRBJ2-5,.,TRBD2,TRBV30
TGTGCCAGCAGCCAAATACGTGGTAGGGGGCCGATGGACGAGCAGTACTTC,CASSQIRGRGPMDEQYF,TRBJ2-7,.,TRBD1,TRBV3-1/TRBV3-2
TGTGCCTGGACGCTTACAGGTTCCACTGAAGCTTTCTTT,CAWTLTGSTEAFF,TRBJ1-1,few,.,TRBV30
TGTGCCAGCAGCTTAGGGGGGCCGACAACTAATGAAAAACTGTTTTTT,CASSLGGPTTNEKLFF,TRBJ1-4,once,.,TRBV11-2
TGTGCCAGCTCACCCAGACAGGCAACCCCGGACGAGCAGTACTTC,CASSPRQATPDEQYF,TRBJ2-7,.,.,TRBV18
TGTGCCAGCAGCGTGAGTATCGGGGAGGGCCTCTACGAGCAGTACTTC,CASSVSIGEGLYEQYF,TRBJ2-7,.,TRBD2,TRBV9
TGTGCCACCAGCGAGTTGACAGGGTGGAGTAGGGGCTACACCTTC,CATSELTGWSRGYTF,TRBJ1-2,.,TRBD1,TRBV15
TGTGCCAGCAGTTTAGGCGGGAACTACAATGAGCAGTTCTTC,CASSLGGNYNEQFF,TRBJ2-1,.,.,TRBV6-2/TRBV6-3
TGTGCCAGCAGCAGAACAGGGATCAACGAGCAGTACTTC,CASSRTGINEQYF,TRBJ2-7,.,.,TRBV5-6
TGTGCCAGCAGCCCGAGGGAGAGCTCCTATAATTCACCCCTCCACTTT,CASSPRESSYNSPLHF,TRBJ1-6,.,.,TRBV3-1/TRBV3-2
TGTGCCAGCAGGCCCGGGCTAGCGGGAGTTCGCGAGCAGTACTTC,CASRPGLAGVREQYF,TRBJ2-7,few,TRBD2,TRBV28
TGTGCCAGCAGTGAAGATCTGGGGCACTATGGCTACACCTTC,CASSEDLGHYGYTF,TRBJ1-2,.,.,TRBV2
TGTGCCAGCAGCTTCGGACAGGGTGGGGTTGGCAATCAGCCCCAGCATTTT,CASSFGQGGVGNQPQHF,TRBJ1-5,few,TRBD1,TRBV7-9
TGTGCCAGCAGTACACTAGCTCGGGGGGAGACCCAGTACTTC,CASSTLARGETQYF,TRBJ2-5,.,.,TRBV6-5
TGTGCCAGCAGTGCCACAGGTCCCTACGAGCAGTACTTC,CASSATGPYEQYF,TRBJ2-7,.,.,TRBV2
TGTGCCAGCAGTTTAGCGGGCTATAGCAATCAGCCCCAGCATTTT,CASSLAGYSNQPQHF,TRBJ1-5,.,.,TRBV7-9
TGTGCCAGCAGCGCAGAAAGGACAGGGAACTATGGCTACACCTTC,CASSAERTGNYGYTF,TRBJ1-2,.,TRBD1,TRBV9
TGCAGCGTATCGGACAACTCCTACGAGCAGTACTTC,CSVSDNSYEQYF,TRBJ2-7,few,.,TRBV29-1
TGTGCCAGCAGCTTCGGACTAGCGGGAGTGGTCGAGCAGTACTTC,CASSFGLAGVVEQYF,TRBJ2-7,once,TRBD2,TRBV7-2
TGTGCCAGCATAGAGGCGTCTGGAAACACCATATATTTT,CASIEASGNTIYF,TRBJ1-3,.,.,TRBV6-5
TGTGCCAGCAGCTTAGAACCAGGTTCACCCCTCCACTTT,CASSLEPGSPLHF,TRBJ1-6,.,.,TRBV7-2
TGTGCCACCAGGGACACCAACTACGAGCAGTACTTC,CATRDTNYEQYF,TRBJ2-7,.,.,TRBV7-9
TGTGCCAGCAGTGAAGCTAGCGGGGGGGCCTACAATGAGCAGTTCTTC,CASSEASGGAYNEQFF,TRBJ2-1,.,TRBD2,TRBV6-1
TGCGCCAGCAGCAAAACCGACGGGTCGGAGCGGGGAGTCTACGAGCAGTACTTC,CASSKTDGSERGVYEQYF,TRBJ2-7,once,TRBD2,TRBV10-1
TGTGCCAGTAGGCCACAGGGTTCAACCTACGAGCAGTACTTC,CASRPQGSTYEQYF,TRBJ2-7,.,.,TRBV19
TGTGCCAGCACCGGGGAAGAGACCCAGTACTTC,CASTGEETQYF,TRBJ2-5,once,.,TRBV12-3/TRBV12-4
TGCGCCAGCAGCCCCCAGCAAGGCCCTCGGGGGGCGCAAGAGACCCAGTACTTC,CASSPQQGPRGAQETQYF,TRBJ2-5,.,.,TRBV4-1